These 13 T cell receptor beta chains came from one sample sequenced in a study of neurological immune-mediated disorders. TCRdb re-called the 5' RACE reads with MiXCR, one entry per CDR3 protein. The sample records around 23,000 distinct CDR3 sequences, about an eighth being singletons. Material: PBMCs. These TCRs come from a middle-aged woman with HTLV-1-associated myelopathy (HAM/TSP).

This clonotype is medium-sized in the sample. The genes are TRBV6-5 and TRBJ2-7; D is ambiguous. CDR1 MNHEY and CDR2 SVGAGI come from the germline V gene. The CDR3 sequence is 15 residues long. Trimming cost V 7 bases and J 2 bases, with 18 bases left between them. CDR3 loop: CASKVLLQATYEQYF. DNA for the CDR3: TGTGCCAGCAAAGTACTACTTCAGGCCACCTACGAGCAGTACTTC.

This clonotype was seen at least ten times. The chain couples TRBV20-1 to TRBJ2-2; 8 bases agree with TRBD1. CDR1 DFQATT and CDR2 SNEGSKA come from the germline V gene (reference sequence). The CDR3 consists of 14 residues. V trimming: 4 bases; J trimming: 7 bases; junction bases outside the gene matches: 8. For the CDR3, the DNA is TGCAGTGCTATCCGGACAGGGCGACTCGGGGAGCTGTTTTTT. Amino acid sequence: CSAIRTGRLGELFF.

This clonotype came up many times. The chain recombines TRBV6-5 with TRBJ2-5, with unresolved D. This CDR3 is 12 amino acids long. Germline V gene lookup returns CDR1 MNHEY and CDR2 SVGAGI. Trimming removed 5 bases from V and 5 bases from J, with 9 bases in between. CDR3 bases: TGTGCCAGCAGTAAAGACATTGAGACCCAGTACTTC. Its protein product is CASSKDIETQYF.

By sample share, this clonotype is medium-sized. V usage is TRBV12-3 or TRBV12-4 and J usage is TRBJ1-2; TRBD1 might be the D (6 bases). Trimming shortened V by 3 bases and J by 4 bases, and 12 bases separated the two germline ends. This CDR3 contains 14 residues. DNA for the CDR3: TGTGCCAGCAGTTTTGGGGGACATTCCTATGGCTACACCTTC. It specifies CASSFGGHSYGYTF.

This clonotype turned up a few times. The V and J genes are TRBV30 and TRBJ2-1; D gene uncertain. V gave up 5 bases and J gave up 0 bases, with 11 bases separating them. CDR1 and CDR2 from the germline V gene are GTSNPN and SVGIG (reference sequence). The CDR3 is 14 residues long. CDR3 sequence (DNA): TGTGCCTGGTACCGGTCCAGCTCCTACAATGAGCAGTTCTTC. Translation: CAWYRSSSYNEQFF. Full variable domain (missing parts from reference TRBV30 and TRBJ2-1): SQTIHQWPATLVQPVGSPLSLECTVEGTSNPNLYWYRQAAGRGLQLLFYSVGIGQISSEVPQNLSASRPQDRQFILSSKKLLLSDSGFYLCAWYRSSSYNEQFFGPGTRLTVL.

This clonotype was seen at least ten times. The chain links TRBV5-4 to TRBJ2-3; TRBD1 or TRBD2 may be the D gene (5 bases each). V lost 4 bases to trimming and J lost 0 bases, with 15 bases between them. The germline V gene has CDR1 SGHNT and CDR2 YYREEE (reference sequence). The CDR3 is made up of 16 amino acids. The CDR3 is CASSTLGTVSTDTQYF. The DNA of the CDR3 is TGTGCCAGCAGCACCCTCGGGACGGTTAGCACAGATACGCAGTATTTT. The whole variable domain, remainder taken from reference TRBV5-4 and TRBJ2-3, is ETGVTQSPTHLIKTRGQQVTLRCSSQSGHNTVSWYQQALGQGPQFIFQYYREEENGRGNFPPRFSGLQFPNYSSELNVNALELDDSALYLCASSTLGTVSTDTQYFGPGTRLTVL.

The sample holds many counts of this clonotype. The chain links TRBV6-4 to TRBJ2-6, with D maybe TRBD1 (5 bases). Germline V lookup: CDR1 MRHNA, CDR2 SNTAGT. This CDR3 has 16 amino acids. The V gene lost 2 bases and the J gene lost 1 base, with 9 bases spanning the gap. As DNA, the CDR3 is TGTGCCAGCAGTGACACCCCAGGGTCTGGGGCCAACGTCCTGACTTTC. Translating it yields CASSDTPGSGANVLTF.

This clonotype was observed many times. The chain recombines TRBV20-1 with TRBJ2-1; 8 nucleotides line up with TRBD2. Germline V gene data show CDR1 as DFQATT and CDR2 as SNEGSKA (reference sequence). CDR3 size: 14 residues. J gave up 6 bases and V 3 bases, and 7 bases lay outside the gene matches. CDR3 DNA: TGCAGTGCTAGTCTCGGGGGGGCGAGCAATGAGCAGTTCTTC. Its translation: CSASLGGASNEQFF.

This clonotype has more than one count but fewer than ten. This may be a read error: a much more frequent sequence differs by one nucleotide. The V gene is TRBV6-5, the J gene TRBJ2-2; TRBD2 aligns across 11 bases. The CDR3 is 16 residues long. The V gene's germline CDR1 is MNHEY and CDR2 SVGAGI. This CDR3 is CVSSRGLAANTGELFF. In DNA form, the CDR3 reads TGTGTCAGCAGCCGGGGACTAGCGGCTAACACCGGGGAGCTGTTTTTT.

On this clonotype itself: A much bigger clone sits one base away, suggesting this may be a read error. The rearrangement joins TRBV11-2 to TRBJ2-2; possibly TRBD2 for D (7 bases). The CDR3 has 17 amino acids. Per germline, CDR1 SGHAT and CDR2 FQNNGV. V was pared by 4 bases and J by 4 bases, with 19 bases between. CDR3 bases: TGTGCCAGCAGCTCCCAGTGGGGGGGCAGGGGCACCGGGGAGCTGTTTTTT. Its protein product is CASSSQWGGRGTGELFF. The full variable domain, with the rest looked up from reference TRBV11-2 and TRBJ2-2, is EAGVAQSPRYKIIEKRQSVAFWCNPISGHATLYWYQQILGQGPKLLIQFQNNGVVDDSQLPKDRFSAERLKGVDSTLKIQPAKLEDSAVYLCASSSQWGGRGTGELFFGEGSRLTVL.

This clonotype was picked up many times. The V and J genes are TRBV15 and TRBJ1-4; 10 bases align to TRBD1. CDR1 LNHNV and CDR2 YYDKDF come from the germline V gene (reference sequence). Trimming took 3 bases from V and 8 from J; bases not matched to a gene: 3. The CDR3 is made up of 14 amino acids. The chain's CDR3 is CATSSGQGGEKLFF. For the CDR3, the DNA is TGTGCCACCAGCAGCGGACAGGGGGGCGAAAAACTGTTTTTT.

This clonotype was recorded many times. The chain links TRBV2 to TRBJ1-2; D uncertain. The CDR3 is 11 residues long. The V gene lost 0 bases and the J gene lost 8 bases, with 4 bases spanning the gap. In germline, CDR1 is SNHLY, CDR2 FYNNEI. The CDR3 DNA reads as TGTGCCAGCAGTGAAGCGGGGGGCTACACCTTC. This gives the protein CASSEAGGYTF.

The sample holds many counts of this clonotype. The chain couples TRBV7-8 to TRBJ1-4; tentative D call: TRBD1 (5 bases). Germline lookup yields CDR1 SGHVS and CDR2 FQNEAQ. CDR3 length: 10 amino acids. Trimming took 9 bases from V and 15 from J, leaving 14 bases between them. CDR3 loop: CASGGTILFF. For the CDR3, the DNA is TGTGCCAGTGGTGGGACGATATTGTTTTTT.